Sequencing of this T cell receptor beta chain was carried out in a study of T cell responses to AZD1222 COVID-19 vaccine. CDR3 size: 17 residues. J was trimmed by 1 base and V by 6 bases; bases with no gene match: 10. In germline, CDR1 is MDHEN, CDR2 SYDVKM. This table comes from immunoSEQ multiplex PCR, and its TCRdb copy is limited to in-frame clones, with some not included. The sample yields 100,000 to 150,000 clones, 93% seen once. Remarks on this clone: Its antigen is currently unknown.

Broader study findings: Only five to seven AZD1222 recipients were seropositive at baseline. White British people made up most donors, females outnumbered males, and clonal diversity was possibly underestimated. Dominant at 160-218 and 743-854, vaccine-associated CD4 TCRs also spanned spike.

The sequencing used peripheral blood, collected on day 0 of AZD1222 vaccination. This receptor was identified in an adult in good health. V gene TRBV28 combines with J gene TRBJ2-1; the match to TRBD2 covers 9 bases. CDR3 sequence (DNA): TGTGCCAGCAGAGGAGGGCGGGAGGGCCTTTCCTACAATGAGCAGTTCTTC. It is translated as CASRGGREGLSYNEQFF.